This T cell receptor (beta chain) was observed in a study of PD-L1 blockade in urothelial cancer. Study-wide context: Patients commenced intravenous atezolizumab, 1,200 mg every 3 weeks, in 2014. Findings and limits, study-wide: Stronger expansion of tumor-associated clones in blood at 3 weeks distinguished durable-benefit patients.

Note on this clone: The target antigen is unknown.

The time point denotes: pretreatment peripheral blood. This table comes from immunoSEQ multiplex PCR, and its TCRdb copy is limited to in-frame clones, with some not included. The repertoire has tens of thousands of clones, approximately 86% of them found once; the top ten carry about 16%. The TCR sequence derives from a man aged 60 to 75 with urothelial cancer. The specimen was PBMCs, collected around atezolizumab (anti-PD-L1) treatment.

As DNA, the CDR3 is TGCAGCTCTGCGAGGCAGTCGGAAACTGAAGCTTTCTTT. It translates to CSSARQSETEAFF. V and J are TRBV29-1 and TRBJ1-1; D not certain. Trimming removed 8 bases from V and 5 bases from J, with 18 bases in between. The CDR3 extends over 13 amino acids. CDR1 is SQVTM and CDR2 is ANQGSEA in the germline V gene.